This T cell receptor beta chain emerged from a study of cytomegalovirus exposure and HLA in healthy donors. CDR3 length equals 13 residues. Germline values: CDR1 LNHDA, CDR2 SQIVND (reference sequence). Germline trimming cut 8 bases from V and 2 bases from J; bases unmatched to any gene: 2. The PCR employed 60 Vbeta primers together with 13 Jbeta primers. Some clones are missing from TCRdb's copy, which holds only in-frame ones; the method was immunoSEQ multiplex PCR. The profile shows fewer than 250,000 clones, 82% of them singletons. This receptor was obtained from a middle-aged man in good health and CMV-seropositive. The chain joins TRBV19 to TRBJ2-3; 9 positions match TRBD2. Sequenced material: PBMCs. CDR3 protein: CASRLAVTDTQYF. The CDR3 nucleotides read TGTGCCAGTCGACTAGCGGTCACAGATACGCAGTATTTT.